This is a list of T cell receptor beta chains from one sample in a study of beta chain features in type 1 diabetes. Sequencing was performed with immunoSEQ multiplex PCR; in TCRdb, only in-frame clones are kept and a portion is missing. Here the sample spans roughly 300,000 clones, about a tenth being singletons. Sequences were obtained from central memory CD4+ T cells from blood. These receptors were obtained from a man aged 25 to 40 with type 1 diabetes. Each CDR3 is given with its conserved first and last residue. A D gene is named only where the DNA matches it firmly. A clone size is listed for some rows: how often the clone was seen (once, few, many), or a class if it is expanded.

D	V	size	J	DNA	CDR3
.	TRBV29-1	.	TRBJ2-7	TGCAGCGTTGCTCTAGGGGTTGGCGCCTACGAGCAGTACTTC	CSVALGVGAYEQYF
TRBD1	TRBV19	few	TRBJ1-5	TGTGCCAGTAGTTCGGGGACAGGGAGCAATCAGCCCCAGCATTTT	CASSSGTGSNQPQHF
.	TRBV10-3	few	TRBJ2-7	TGTGCCATCAGTGTGGGGTTTAATAGGAACGAGCAGTACTTC	CAISVGFNRNEQYF
.	TRBV4-3	.	TRBJ2-7	TGCGCCAGCAGCCAAGGGAGCGGCCCCTCCTACGAGCAGTACTTC	CASSQGSGPSYEQYF
.	TRBV5-4	few	TRBJ2-2	TGTGCCAGCAGCTTGGCGATCGGCAGGATGAACACCGGGGAGCTGTTTTTT	CASSLAIGRMNTGELFF
.	TRBV7-9	many	TRBJ2-3	TGTGCCAGCAGGAATCCCGGGGCAGATACGCAGTATTTT	CASRNPGADTQYF
.	TRBV27	.	TRBJ2-2	TGTGCCAGCAGTGATCATCTGGGCGGGATCACCGGGGAGCTGTTTTTT	CASSDHLGGITGELFF
.	TRBV7-2	few	TRBJ1-2	TGTGCCAGCAGCTTAAGCGGACCAAACTATGGCTACACCTTC	CASSLSGPNYGYTF
.	TRBV19	few	TRBJ2-5	TGTGCCAGTAGTATTAGGGGCTACCAAGAGACCCAGTACTTC	CASSIRGYQETQYF
TRBD1	TRBV5-1	.	TRBJ2-7	TGCGCCAGCAGCACCCGCCTTGGACAGGGCTACGAGCAGTACTTC	CASSTRLGQGYEQYF
.	TRBV30	.	TRBJ2-4	TGTGCCTCCTTACGGCGTTCGGGGAGCAAAAACATTCAGTACTTC	CASLRRSGSKNIQYF
.	TRBV7-2	few	TRBJ1-1	TGTGCCAGCAGCCTAGAGCCGTCGGGAGGGCGAGCTTTCTTT	CASSLEPSGGRAFF
.	TRBV11-3	few	TRBJ1-1	TGTGCCAGCAGCTTCGACGACACTGAAGCTTTCTTT	CASSFDDTEAFF
.	TRBV2	few	TRBJ1-1	TGTGCCAGCGCGTTAGGGGCGGGATTGAACACTGAAGCTTTCTTT	CASALGAGLNTEAFF
TRBD1	TRBV10-3	.	TRBJ2-4	TGTGCCATCAGTGATCGGGACAGGACAAACATTCAGTACTTC	CAISDRDRTNIQYF
.	TRBV28	few	TRBJ2-1	TGTGCCAGCAGCCAATACAATGAGCAGTTCTTC	CASSQYNEQFF
TRBD1	TRBV7-2	.	TRBJ1-2	TGTGCCAGCAGCTTATCTTTTGGGGACAGCGATTATGGCTACACCTTC	CASSLSFGDSDYGYTF
TRBD2	TRBV5-4	many	TRBJ2-1	TGTGCCAGCAGCGACCCGAGACTAGCGGGGGTTAATGAGCAGTTCTTC	CASSDPRLAGVNEQFF
.	TRBV9	.	TRBJ2-1	TGTGCCAGCAGCGTAAACGCCGGGGCCGGTGAGCAGTTCTTC	CASSVNAGAGEQFF
.	TRBV29-1	.	TRBJ2-2	TGCAGCGTTCGACAGGTTTGGGGGGCCGGGGAGCTGTTTTTT	CSVRQVWGAGELFF
.	TRBV2	.	TRBJ1-5	TGTGCCAGCAGCGAGGAGCGGAGCAATCAGCCCCAGCATTTT	CASSEERSNQPQHF
.	TRBV11-2	once	TRBJ2-7	TGTGCCAGCAGCTTATTGGGGACGGGGACCTACGAGCAGTACTTC	CASSLLGTGTYEQYF
.	TRBV29-1	few	TRBJ2-5	TGCACCATAGGATCTGCCCTCCAAGAGACCCAGTACTTC	CTIGSALQETQYF
TRBD2	TRBV29-1	.	TRBJ2-7	TGCAGCGTTGACGGGGGGGACGAGCAGTACTTC	CSVDGGDEQYF
.	TRBV28	few	TRBJ1-2	TGTGCCAGCAGTTTCGGTGAGGGCTACACCTTC	CASSFGEGYTF
.	TRBV4-3	many	TRBJ1-1	TGCGCCAGCAGCCAAGATCAGAGGGGGGCCACTGAAGCTTTCTTT	CASSQDQRGATEAFF
.	TRBV28	few	TRBJ1-6	TGTGCCAGCATCGGAGGCGGGACAACGTATAATTCACCCCTCCACTTT	CASIGGGTTYNSPLHF
TRBD1	TRBV2	.	TRBJ2-2	TGTGCCAGCAGTGGGACAGGGAGGACCGGGGAGCTGTTTTTT	CASSGTGRTGELFF
TRBD2	TRBV7-2	many	TRBJ2-3	TGTGCCAGCAGCCCTGGACTAGCGGGGGCCTCAGATACGCAGTATTTT	CASSPGLAGASDTQYF
.	TRBV7-9	few	TRBJ2-2	TGTGCCAGCAGCTACCTCTCCAGTCCCACCGGGGAGCTGTTTTTT	CASSYLSSPTGELFF
TRBD2	TRBV7-2	many	TRBJ2-7	TGTGCCAGCAGCTACAGCGGGGGCACCTACGAGCAGTACTTC	CASSYSGGTYEQYF
.	TRBV30	few	TRBJ1-5	TGTGCCTGGAGTAGATGGGTTAATCAGCCCCAGCATTTT	CAWSRWVNQPQHF
.	TRBV5-1	many	TRBJ1-4	TGCGCCAGCAGCTTGGGATCAGCAACTAATGAAAAACTGTTTTTT	CASSLGSATNEKLFF
.	TRBV28	.	TRBJ1-6	TGTGCCAGCAGTTTGCCAAGCTCCTATAATTCACCCCTCCACTTT	CASSLPSSYNSPLHF
.	TRBV7-2	few	TRBJ1-1	TGTGCCAGCAGCTTGAACAGGGTTGTCAACACTGAAGCTTTCTTT	CASSLNRVVNTEAFF
.	TRBV7-2	.	TRBJ1-2	TGTGCCAGCAGCTTAATGCCAGGGGCTGGCTACACCTTC	CASSLMPGAGYTF
.	TRBV30	.	TRBJ2-5	TGTGCCTGGAGTGTACAGGAAGAGACCCAGTACTTC	CAWSVQEETQYF
.	TRBV6-6	.	TRBJ1-2	TGTGCCAGCAGTCAGGGGCAGGAGATCTATGGCTACACCTTC	CASSQGQEIYGYTF
TRBD2	TRBV6-6	few	TRBJ2-7	TGTGCCAGCAGTGCGGGACTAGCGGCCTACGAGCAGTACTTC	CASSAGLAAYEQYF
.	TRBV7-9	few	TRBJ1-4	TGTGCCAGCAGCTTAGACAGGGTTGGCGAAAAACTGTTTTTT	CASSLDRVGEKLFF
.	TRBV7-8	.	TRBJ2-5	TGTGCCAGCAGCTTAGTAGTGGGGGCCGGAGAGACCCAGTACTTC	CASSLVVGAGETQYF
.	TRBV29-1	few	TRBJ1-1	TGCAGCGTGGGAGGACATCGTTCCCTACCAGCTTTCTTT	CSVGGHRSLPAFF
.	TRBV27	few	TRBJ1-5	TGTGCCAGCAGGGACTCAGGGGCGAGCAATCAGCCCCAGCATTTT	CASRDSGASNQPQHF
.	TRBV18	.	TRBJ2-5	TGTGCCAGCTCACCGGGGATCCAAGAGACCCAGTACTTC	CASSPGIQETQYF
.	TRBV19	few	TRBJ1-6	TGTGCCAGTAGTACTAATCCCCGAGATTCACCCCTCCACTTT	CASSTNPRDSPLHF
.	TRBV5-1	.	TRBJ2-3	TGCGCCAGCAGCTTGCAACCCGGGGATACGCAGTATTTT	CASSLQPGDTQYF
.	TRBV2	.	TRBJ2-3	TGTGCCAGCAGTGATGTGAACAGGGAATGGCTGACGCAGTATTTT	CASSDVNREWLTQYF